This TCR beta chain was obtained from a study of T cell changes during pregnancy in multiple sclerosis. TCRdb keeps only in-frame clones here, not all; method: immunoSEQ multiplex PCR. Among about 50,000 clones listed, more than 80% were seen once. This CDR3 has 12 residues. From germline, CDR1 is SNHLY and CDR2 FYNNEI. V gave up 4 bases and J gave up 14 bases, with 15 bases separating them. The gene calls are TRBV2 and TRBJ2-1, with D tentatively TRBD2 (5 bases). The TCR sequence derives from a female donor with multiple sclerosis, enrolled in a pregnancy study. Sample: CD4+ T cells from peripheral blood mononuclear cells, taken before pregnancy. The CDR3 spells CASSAFERWKFF. In DNA, the CDR3 is TGTGCCAGCAGTGCCTTTGAGCGGTGGAAGTTCTTC. Using reference TRBV2 and TRBJ2-1 for the parts outside the CDR3, the full variable domain is EPEVTQTPSHQVTQMGQEVILRCVPISNHLYFYWYRQILGQKVEFLVSFYNNEISEKSEIFDDQFSVERPDGSNFTLKIRSTKLEDSAMYFCASSAFERWKFFGPGTRLTVL.